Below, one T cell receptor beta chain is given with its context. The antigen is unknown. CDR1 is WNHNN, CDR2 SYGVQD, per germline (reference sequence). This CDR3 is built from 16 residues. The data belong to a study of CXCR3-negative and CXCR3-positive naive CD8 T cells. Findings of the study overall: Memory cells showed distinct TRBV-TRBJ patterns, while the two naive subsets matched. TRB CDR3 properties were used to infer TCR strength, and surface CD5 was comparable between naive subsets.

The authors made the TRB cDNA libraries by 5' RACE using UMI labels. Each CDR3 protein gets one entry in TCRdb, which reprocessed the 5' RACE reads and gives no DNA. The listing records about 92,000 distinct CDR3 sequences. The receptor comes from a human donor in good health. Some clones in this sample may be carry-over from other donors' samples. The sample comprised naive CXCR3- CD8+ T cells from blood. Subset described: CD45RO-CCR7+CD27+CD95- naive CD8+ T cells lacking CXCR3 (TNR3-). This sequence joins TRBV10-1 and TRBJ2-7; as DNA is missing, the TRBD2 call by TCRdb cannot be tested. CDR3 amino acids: CASSESGTGRFNEQYF.